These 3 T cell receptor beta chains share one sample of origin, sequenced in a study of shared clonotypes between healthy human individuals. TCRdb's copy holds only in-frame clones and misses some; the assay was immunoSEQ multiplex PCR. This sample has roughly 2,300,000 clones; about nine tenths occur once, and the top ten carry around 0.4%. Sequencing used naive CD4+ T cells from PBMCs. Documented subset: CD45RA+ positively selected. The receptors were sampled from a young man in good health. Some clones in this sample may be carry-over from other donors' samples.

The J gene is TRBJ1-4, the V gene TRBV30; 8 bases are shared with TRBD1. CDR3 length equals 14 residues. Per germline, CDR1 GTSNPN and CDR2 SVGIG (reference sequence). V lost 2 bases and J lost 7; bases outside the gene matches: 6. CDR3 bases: TGTGCCTGGAGTTGGACAGGGATGGGTGAAAAACTGTTTTTT. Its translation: CAWSWTGMGEKLFF.

The DNA of the CDR3 is TGTGCCAGCAGCTTACGGGATTTACAGCCCCAGCATTTT. Encoded protein: CASSLRDLQPQHF. The chain has TRBV7-2 and TRBJ1-5; D is ambiguous. Deletions cut 2 bases from V and 7 bases from J, with 9 bases between. The CDR3 contains 13 residues. Germline V CDR1 and CDR2: SGHTA, FQGNSA.

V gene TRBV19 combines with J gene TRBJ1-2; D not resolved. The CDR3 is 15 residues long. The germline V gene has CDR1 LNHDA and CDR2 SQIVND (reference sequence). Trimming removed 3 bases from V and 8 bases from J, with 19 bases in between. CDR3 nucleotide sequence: TGTGCCAGTAGTATTCGCGTTCCGTACCTAGGAGGCTACACCTTC. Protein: CASSIRVPYLGGYTF.